This paragraph covers one T cell receptor beta chain sequence. For TCRbeta, the library was prepared with unique molecular identifiers. TCRdb re-analysed the PCR reads in MiXCR, keeping a single row per CDR3 protein. The sample lists 250,000 to 350,000 distinct CDR3 sequences, 9.9% occurring once. With 5 bases clipped from V and 4 bases from J, the junction kept 6 bases outside the gene matches. The CDR3 contains 14 residues. These data are taken from a study of T-cell reconstitution after alpha-beta-depleted transplantation in children. The sequence came from a human donor who donated a stem cell graft to a child with SCID. The chain employs TRBV12-3 or TRBV12-4 and TRBJ2-5, with TRBD1 matching over 8 bases. Material: PBMCs from the stem cell graft donor, obtained from the stem cell graft. Here the CDR3 reads CASSRQGLGETQYF. CDR3 nucleotides: TGTGCCAGCAGTAGACAGGGGCTGGGAGAGACCCAGTACTTC.